This T cell receptor beta chain was retrieved from a study of cytomegalovirus exposure and HLA in healthy donors. The study ran its PCR with 60 Vbeta and 13 Jbeta primers. Sequencing was performed with immunoSEQ multiplex PCR; in TCRdb, only in-frame clones are kept and a portion is missing. The repertoire holds roughly 99,000 clones, with around 77% as singletons. Findings and limits, study-wide: Available immune exposure information was restricted to CMV serostatus only. Researchers reported in a later analysis that common viral pathogens appeared linked to several top clusters.

About this clone: Antigen specificity is unknown.

The CDR3 loop spans 15 amino acids. CDR1 MNHEY and CDR2 SVGAGI come from the germline V gene. Losses at the gene ends were 5 bases for V and 0 bases for J; bases not matched to a gene: 6. The sequenced sample consisted of PBMCs. This receptor was taken from a male donor in good health and CMV-seronegative. J is TRBJ1-1 and V is TRBV6-5, with 7 bases aligning to TRBD1. CDR3 coding DNA: TGTGCCAGCAGTAACAGGGGTCAGTTGAACACTGAAGCTTTCTTT. Translation gives CASSNRGQLNTEAFF.